Below are 9 T cell receptor beta chains sequenced from a single sample in a study of type 1 and type 2 diabetes patients. PCR was run on genomic DNA. Amplification of the beta chain CDR3 used 30 forward and 13 reverse multiplex primers. One entry per CDR3 protein, called by TCRdb with MiXCR from the multiplex PCR reads. The top ten clones hold roughly an eighth of a sample with 280,000 or so distinct CDR3 sequences, approximately 50% of them seen once. The specimen was peripheral blood mononuclear cells (PBMCs). The origin of the receptors is a man younger than 30 with type 2 diabetes.

This clonotype was seen ten or more times. The rearrangement uses TRBV10-1 and TRBJ2-7; D gene uncertain. Germline CDR1 is WNHNN and CDR2 is SYGVQD (reference sequence). The CDR3 contains 14 residues. Trimming stripped 10 bases from V and 3 bases from J, with 19 bases between. As DNA, the CDR3 is TGCGCCATCATGTCCGGGTGTACCTTCTACGAGCAGTACTTC. Its protein product is CAIMSGCTFYEQYF.

About this clonotype itself: One end of the junction fails to match germline, which may point to a read error. This chain joins TRBV19 and TRBJ2-1; D unresolved. Germline CDR1 and CDR2: LNHDA and SQIVND (reference sequence). This CDR3 has 14 amino acids. CDR3 sequence: CASSRQRIDNEQLF. DNA for the CDR3: TGTGCCAGCAGCCGCCAACGGATAGACAATGAGCAGCTCTTC.

This clonotype was seen more than once but under ten times. The V and J genes are TRBV19 and TRBJ1-2, with D perhaps matching TRBD1 (6 bases). Germline V lookup: CDR1 LNHDA, CDR2 SQIVND (reference sequence). V dropped 1 base and J dropped 0 bases, with 15 bases sitting between them. This CDR3 is 17 amino acids long. The CDR3 nucleotides are TGTGCCAGTAGTATAGCTGGGGGACACTCTGCTAACTATGGCTACACCTTC. Its protein is CASSIAGGHSANYGYTF.

This clonotype has a count of ten or more. The V gene is TRBV10-3, the J gene TRBJ1-1, with D unresolved. Deletions cut 3 bases from V and 7 bases from J, with 6 bases between. The CDR3 is 11 residues long. The V gene's germline CDR1 is ENHRY and CDR2 SYGVKD. As DNA, the CDR3 is TGTGCCATCAGTGAACAGTATGAAGCTTTCTTT. It translates to CAISEQYEAFF.

In its sample, this clonotype was seen a few times. The rearrangement joins TRBV29-1 to TRBJ2-7; D gene unclear. V shed 0 bases and J shed 4 bases, with 7 bases lying between them. Looked up from germline, CDR1 is SQVTM and CDR2 is ANQGSEA. This CDR3 is built from 12 residues. CDR3 in amino acids: CSVEDSPYEQYF. Here the CDR3 DNA reads TGCAGCGTTGAAGATAGCCCTTACGAGCAGTACTTC.

This clonotype was seen ten or more times. The chain couples TRBV25-1 to TRBJ1-1; D not resolved. The V end was cut by 0 bases, the J end by 0 bases, with 11 bases between. This CDR3 has 16 amino acids. Germline CDR1 MGHDK, CDR2 SYGVNS. CDR3 residues: CASSEYEARLNTEAFF. DNA for the CDR3: TGTGCCAGCAGTGAATATGAAGCGCGATTGAACACTGAAGCTTTCTTT. Full variable domain (rest looked up from reference TRBV25-1 and TRBJ1-1): EADIYQTPRYLVIGTGKKITLECSQTMGHDKMYWYQQDPGMELHLIHYSYGVNSTEKGDLSSESTVSRIRTEHFPLTLESARPSHTSQYLCASSEYEARLNTEAFFGQGTRLTVV.

The CDR3 DNA follows: TGTGCCAGCAGCTTAACATTCGCCGGGGATCCAGCTACGCAGTATTTT. This codes for CASSLTFAGDPATQYF. V gene TRBV7-2 combines with J gene TRBJ2-3; possibly TRBD2 for D (5 bases). Trimming shortened V by 2 bases and J by 8 bases, and 20 bases separated the two germline ends. Germline CDR1 SGHTA, CDR2 FQGNSA. CDR3 size: 16 residues.

This chain connects TRBV7-2 to TRBJ1-1; the D gene is possibly TRBD1 (6 bases). The CDR3 sequence is 14 residues long. Trimming removed 5 bases from V and 5 bases from J, with 15 bases in between. The germline V gene encodes CDR1 SGHTA and CDR2 FQGNSA. The CDR3 DNA is TGTGCCAGCAGCCGCAAAGCAGGGGATACTGAAGCTTTCTTT. Translation gives CASSRKAGDTEAFF.

This clonotype was recorded at least ten times. The chain joins TRBV10-1 to TRBJ2-5; D unclear. V lost 3 bases and J lost 1, with 6 bases in between. Germline V gene data show CDR1 as WNHNN and CDR2 as SYGVQD (reference sequence). The CDR3 loop spans 13 amino acids. The DNA of the CDR3 is TGCGCCAGCAGTGAAGGTACCCAAGAGACCCAGTACTTC. This encodes CASSEGTQETQYF.